This T cell receptor (beta chain) appears in the sequencing data of a study of blood T cell repertoires in COVID-19. The overall study: Samples of COVID-19 (acute and convalescent) were obtained from the United States, Italy and Spain. T cells, B-cell-depleted T cells, or PBMCs supplied cDNA or gDNA.

The Seattle patients, enrolled during active infection, were followed longitudinally. The CDR3 sequence is 15 residues long. Germline assignment: CDR1 SGHNT and CDR2 YYREEE (reference sequence). V shed 1 base and J shed 5 bases, with 15 bases lying between them. This clone was detected once. Per the original methods: Amplification of reference gene primers was used by the study to estimate nucleated cell counts. Here immunoSEQ multiplex PCR was the method, and the copy in TCRdb shows in-frame clones only, minus some. V and J calls and clone size follow that table, whereas D and trimming were derived from the DNA. This sample yields 200,000 or so clones, of which about four fifths are seen a single time; 9.5% to 15% belongs to the top ten.

Sample: peripheral blood. V and J are TRBV5-4 and TRBJ2-5; D possibly corresponds to TRBD1 (7 bases). This TCR was recovered from a woman of 80 years or more with COVID-19, enrolled during active disease. The CDR3 region has the DNA TGTGCCAGCAGCTTGCGACAGGGAGGTTGGGAGACCCAGTACTTC. Translated, it gives CASSLRQGGWETQYF. The entire variable domain, with the rest obtained from reference TRBV5-4 and TRBJ2-5, is as follows: ETGVTQSPTHLIKTRGQQVTLRCSSQSGHNTVSWYQQALGQGPQFIFQYYREEENGRGNFPPRFSGLQFPNYSSELNVNALELDDSALYLCASSLRQGGWETQYFGPGTRLLVL.